A selection of T cell receptor beta chains follows, all from one sample in a study of T cells in Graves' hyperthyroidism and ophthalmopathy. TCRdb independently ran MiXCR on the multiplex PCR reads; one entry per CDR3 protein. Found here are about 400,000 distinct CDR3 sequences, under 15% of them singletons; the top ten hold about 30%. Sequencing was performed on blood. These receptors were obtained from a woman aged 25 to 39 with Graves' hyperthyroidism. CDR3s include the opening cysteine and the closing phenylalanine or tryptophan. Each record gives: clone size, V gene, D gene, J gene, CDR3 protein, CDR3 DNA. The D gene is left open where the match is weak. Clone size is shown for a subset of rows, as once, few, many or a class of expanded clone.

clone_size: few; v_call: TRBV27; d_call: TRBD2; j_call: TRBJ2-2; cdr3_aa: CASSLVAGVTGELFF; cdr3_nt: TGTGCCAGCAGTTTAGTTGCGGGAGTTACCGGGGAGCTGTTTTTT
clone_size: few; v_call: TRBV5-1; d_call: NA; j_call: TRBJ2-1; cdr3_aa: CASSFRGEGEQFF; cdr3_nt: TGCGCCAGCAGCTTCCGCGGAGAAGGGGAGCAGTTCTTC
clone_size: many; v_call: TRBV12-3/TRBV12-4; d_call: NA; j_call: TRBJ1-2; cdr3_aa: CASSPARFPENYGYTF; cdr3_nt: TGTGCCAGCAGTCCGGCCAGGTTTCCGGAGAACTATGGCTACACCTTC
clone_size: NA; v_call: TRBV18; d_call: NA; j_call: TRBJ2-1; cdr3_aa: CASSRFSSSSYNEQFF; cdr3_nt: TGTGCCAGCTCACGGTTTTCTTCGAGCTCCTACAATGAGCAGTTCTTC
clone_size: many; v_call: TRBV18; d_call: NA; j_call: TRBJ2-7; cdr3_aa: CASSPEVVYEQYF; cdr3_nt: TGTGCCAGCTCACCAGAAGTAGTCTACGAGCAGTACTTC
clone_size: many; v_call: TRBV20-1; d_call: NA; j_call: TRBJ2-7; cdr3_aa: CSARDGRGDPYEQYF; cdr3_nt: TGCAGTGCTAGAGACGGCAGGGGAGATCCGTACGAGCAGTACTTC
clone_size: many; v_call: TRBV20-1; d_call: TRBD2; j_call: TRBJ2-1; cdr3_aa: CSASSPASGSNEQFF; cdr3_nt: TGCAGTGCCTCCAGTCCGGCTAGCGGGAGCAATGAGCAGTTCTTC
clone_size: many; v_call: TRBV11-2; d_call: NA; j_call: TRBJ1-1; cdr3_aa: CASSLEQEAFF; cdr3_nt: TGTGCCAGCAGCTTAGAACAGGAAGCTTTCTTT
clone_size: few; v_call: TRBV5-1; d_call: TRBD1; j_call: TRBJ1-5; cdr3_aa: CASSWTGDQPQHF; cdr3_nt: TGCGCCAGCAGCTGGACAGGGGATCAGCCCCAGCATTTT
clone_size: few; v_call: TRBV19; d_call: TRBD2; j_call: TRBJ2-1; cdr3_aa: CASRGLAGSSYNEQFF; cdr3_nt: TGTGCCAGTAGGGGCCTAGCGGGGAGCTCCTACAATGAGCAGTTCTTC
clone_size: few; v_call: TRBV5-1; d_call: NA; j_call: TRBJ1-2; cdr3_aa: CASSLESPGRSNYGYTF; cdr3_nt: TGCGCCAGCAGCTTGGAGTCCCCGGGGAGATCTAACTATGGCTACACCTTC
clone_size: few; v_call: TRBV20-1; d_call: NA; j_call: TRBJ2-1; cdr3_aa: CSARGSRREDNEQFF; cdr3_nt: TGCAGTGCTAGGGGTTCCAGGAGGGAGGACAATGAGCAGTTCTTC
clone_size: many; v_call: TRBV7-2; d_call: TRBD2; j_call: TRBJ2-2; cdr3_aa: CASSLVAGGNTGELFF; cdr3_nt: TGTGCCAGCAGCTTAGTAGCGGGAGGGAACACCGGGGAGCTGTTTTTT
clone_size: NA; v_call: TRBV9; d_call: NA; j_call: TRBJ1-5; cdr3_aa: CASSIDSNNQPQHF; cdr3_nt: TGTGCCAGCAGCATCGACAGCAACAATCAGCCCCAGCATTTT
clone_size: NA; v_call: TRBV29-1; d_call: TRBD2; j_call: TRBJ2-3; cdr3_aa: CSVKSSGSSTDTQYF; cdr3_nt: TGCAGCGTTAAAAGTAGCGGGAGTAGCACAGATACGCAGTATTTT
clone_size: many; v_call: TRBV4-2; d_call: NA; j_call: TRBJ2-7; cdr3_aa: CASSQDGVGREQYF; cdr3_nt: TGTGCCAGCAGCCAAGATGGGGTTGGGCGCGAGCAGTACTTC
clone_size: NA; v_call: TRBV20-1; d_call: NA; j_call: TRBJ2-7; cdr3_aa: CSAQEDYEQYF; cdr3_nt: TGCAGTGCTCAGGAGGACTACGAGCAGTACTTC
clone_size: NA; v_call: TRBV5-8; d_call: TRBD1; j_call: TRBJ1-5; cdr3_aa: CASSVTGLGSNQPQHF; cdr3_nt: TGTGCCAGCAGCGTGACAGGGTTAGGGAGCAATCAGCCCCAGCATTTT
clone_size: few; v_call: TRBV19; d_call: NA; j_call: TRBJ2-1; cdr3_aa: CASSISFFQQFF; cdr3_nt: TGTGCCAGTAGTATATCGTTCTTTCAGCAGTTCTTC
clone_size: many; v_call: TRBV30; d_call: NA; j_call: TRBJ2-3; cdr3_aa: CAWDEWATQYF; cdr3_nt: TGTGCCTGGGATGAGTGGGCTACGCAGTATTTT
clone_size: NA; v_call: TRBV24-1; d_call: NA; j_call: TRBJ2-3; cdr3_aa: CATSDYTDTQYF; cdr3_nt: TGTGCCACCAGTGATTACACAGATACGCAGTATTTT
clone_size: NA; v_call: TRBV28; d_call: TRBD1; j_call: TRBJ1-6; cdr3_aa: CASRQGYNSPLHF; cdr3_nt: TGTGCCAGCCGACAGGGGTATAATTCACCCCTCCACTTT
clone_size: many; v_call: TRBV2; d_call: NA; j_call: TRBJ2-2; cdr3_aa: CASSGLVNTGELFF; cdr3_nt: TGTGCCAGCAGTGGGCTAGTGAACACCGGGGAGCTGTTTTTT
clone_size: NA; v_call: TRBV5-4; d_call: TRBD2; j_call: TRBJ2-3; cdr3_aa: CASSLVPAGRGTDTQYF; cdr3_nt: TGTGCCAGCAGCTTGGTTCCAGCGGGAAGGGGCACAGATACGCAGTATTTT
clone_size: few; v_call: TRBV19; d_call: NA; j_call: TRBJ1-5; cdr3_aa: CASSPDAGSNQPQHF; cdr3_nt: TGTGCCAGTAGTCCCGACGCGGGTAGCAATCAGCCCCAGCATTTT
clone_size: many; v_call: TRBV5-5; d_call: NA; j_call: TRBJ1-5; cdr3_aa: CASSLEPSNQPQHF; cdr3_nt: TGTGCCAGCAGCTTGGAGCCCAGCAATCAGCCCCAGCATTTT
clone_size: many; v_call: TRBV27; d_call: NA; j_call: TRBJ2-1; cdr3_aa: CASSPGGALRNEQFF; cdr3_nt: TGTGCCAGCAGTCCGGGGGGCGCCTTGAGGAATGAGCAGTTCTTC
clone_size: many; v_call: TRBV6-1; d_call: TRBD2; j_call: TRBJ2-1; cdr3_aa: CASSEGGTSGRRLYNEQFF; cdr3_nt: TGTGCCAGCAGTGAAGGGGGGACTAGCGGGCGGCGTCTCTACAATGAGCAGTTCTTC
clone_size: NA; v_call: TRBV18; d_call: NA; j_call: TRBJ2-2; cdr3_aa: CASSPVGQGNTGELFF; cdr3_nt: TGTGCCAGCTCACCAGTCGGGCAGGGGAACACCGGGGAGCTGTTTTTT
clone_size: many; v_call: TRBV7-2; d_call: NA; j_call: TRBJ2-1; cdr3_aa: CASSLANRGRSYNEQFF; cdr3_nt: TGTGCCAGCAGCTTAGCTAACCGGGGGCGCTCCTACAATGAGCAGTTCTTC
clone_size: few; v_call: TRBV28; d_call: TRBD1; j_call: TRBJ1-4; cdr3_aa: CASSTGVEEKLFF; cdr3_nt: TGTGCCAGCAGCACAGGGGTCGAGGAAAAACTGTTTTTT
clone_size: NA; v_call: TRBV7-9; d_call: NA; j_call: TRBJ2-3; cdr3_aa: CASSFGEGTQYF; cdr3_nt: TGTGCCAGCAGCTTTGGGGAAGGTACGCAGTATTTT
clone_size: many; v_call: TRBV7-8; d_call: NA; j_call: TRBJ2-3; cdr3_aa: CASSLQAPTQYF; cdr3_nt: TGTGCCAGCAGCTTACAGGCCCCTACGCAGTATTTT
clone_size: many; v_call: TRBV3-1; d_call: TRBD1; j_call: TRBJ2-7; cdr3_aa: CASSQTGGTYEQYF; cdr3_nt: TGTGCCAGCAGCCAGACAGGGGGCACCTACGAGCAGTACTTC
clone_size: many; v_call: TRBV20-1; d_call: TRBD1; j_call: TRBJ2-1; cdr3_aa: CSATRDRGGVNEQFF; cdr3_nt: TGCAGTGCTACCCGGGACAGGGGCGGTGTAAATGAGCAGTTCTTC
clone_size: NA; v_call: TRBV6-2/TRBV6-3; d_call: TRBD2; j_call: TRBJ2-1; cdr3_aa: CASSRGGLAGYNEQFF; cdr3_nt: TGTGCCAGCAGTCGAGGGGGGCTAGCGGGGTACAATGAGCAGTTCTTC
clone_size: NA; v_call: TRBV10-3; d_call: NA; j_call: TRBJ1-3; cdr3_aa: CAISEGSGSSGNTIYF; cdr3_nt: TGTGCCATCAGTGAGGGATCAGGATCCTCTGGAAACACCATATATTTT
clone_size: many; v_call: TRBV20-1; d_call: NA; j_call: TRBJ2-5; cdr3_aa: CSASSRNQETQYF; cdr3_nt: TGCAGTGCTAGTAGCCGGAACCAAGAGACCCAGTACTTC
clone_size: many; v_call: TRBV7-3; d_call: TRBD1; j_call: TRBJ2-1; cdr3_aa: CASRKTGTGIDEQFF; cdr3_nt: TGTGCCAGCAGGAAGACCGGGACAGGGATCGATGAGCAGTTCTTC
clone_size: NA; v_call: TRBV25-1; d_call: NA; j_call: TRBJ2-3; cdr3_aa: CASSEFGGSTDTQYF; cdr3_nt: TGTGCCAGCAGTGAATTCGGGGGAAGCACAGATACGCAGTATTTT
clone_size: many; v_call: TRBV20-1; d_call: TRBD1; j_call: TRBJ2-7; cdr3_aa: CSARTGVSYEQYF; cdr3_nt: TGCAGTGCCAGAACAGGGGTCTCCTACGAGCAGTACTTC
clone_size: NA; v_call: TRBV20-1; d_call: TRBD2; j_call: TRBJ2-1; cdr3_aa: CSSGLAGYNEQFF; cdr3_nt: TGCAGTTCAGGACTAGCGGGTTACAATGAGCAGTTCTTC
clone_size: many; v_call: TRBV5-1; d_call: NA; j_call: TRBJ2-2; cdr3_aa: CASSPAITANTGELFF; cdr3_nt: TGCGCCAGCAGCCCTGCGATTACCGCGAACACCGGGGAGCTGTTTTTT
clone_size: NA; v_call: TRBV5-8; d_call: TRBD2; j_call: TRBJ2-1; cdr3_aa: CASSLSRLAGYSYNEQFF; cdr3_nt: TGTGCCAGCAGCTTGTCGAGATTAGCGGGTTACTCCTACAATGAGCAGTTCTTC
clone_size: once; v_call: TRBV5-8; d_call: NA; j_call: TRBJ1-5; cdr3_aa: CASSVAGSNQPQHF; cdr3_nt: TGTGCCAGCAGCGTAGCGGGCAGCAATCAGCCCCAGCATTTT
clone_size: NA; v_call: TRBV11-2; d_call: NA; j_call: TRBJ1-1; cdr3_aa: CASSPNPIGNTEAFF; cdr3_nt: TGTGCCAGCAGCCCCAATCCTATAGGGAACACTGAAGCTTTCTTT
clone_size: NA; v_call: TRBV7-9; d_call: TRBD1; j_call: TRBJ2-7; cdr3_aa: CASNHNSGTDAYEQYF; cdr3_nt: TGTGCCAGCAACCACAACTCTGGGACAGATGCCTACGAGCAGTACTTC
clone_size: NA; v_call: TRBV7-9; d_call: NA; j_call: TRBJ2-7; cdr3_aa: CASSLEEGSEQYF; cdr3_nt: TGTGCCAGCAGCTTAGAGGAGGGGTCCGAGCAGTACTTC